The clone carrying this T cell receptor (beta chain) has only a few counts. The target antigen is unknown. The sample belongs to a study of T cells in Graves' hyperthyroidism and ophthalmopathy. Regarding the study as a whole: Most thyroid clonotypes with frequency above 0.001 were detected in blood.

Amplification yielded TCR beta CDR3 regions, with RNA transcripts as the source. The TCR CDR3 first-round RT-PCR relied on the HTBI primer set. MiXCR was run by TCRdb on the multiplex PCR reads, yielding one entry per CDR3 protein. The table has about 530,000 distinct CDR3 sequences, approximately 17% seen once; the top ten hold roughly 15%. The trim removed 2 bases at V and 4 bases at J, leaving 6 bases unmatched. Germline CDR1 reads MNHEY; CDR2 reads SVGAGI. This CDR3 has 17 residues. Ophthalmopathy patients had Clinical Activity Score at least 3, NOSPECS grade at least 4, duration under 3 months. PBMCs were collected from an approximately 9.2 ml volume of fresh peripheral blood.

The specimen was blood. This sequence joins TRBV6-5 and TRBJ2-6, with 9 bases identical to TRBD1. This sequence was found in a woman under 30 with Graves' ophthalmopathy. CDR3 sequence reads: CASSYEGTGRGANVLTF. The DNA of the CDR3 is TGTGCCAGCAGTTACGAGGGGACAGGGCGAGGGGCCAACGTCCTGACTTTC.